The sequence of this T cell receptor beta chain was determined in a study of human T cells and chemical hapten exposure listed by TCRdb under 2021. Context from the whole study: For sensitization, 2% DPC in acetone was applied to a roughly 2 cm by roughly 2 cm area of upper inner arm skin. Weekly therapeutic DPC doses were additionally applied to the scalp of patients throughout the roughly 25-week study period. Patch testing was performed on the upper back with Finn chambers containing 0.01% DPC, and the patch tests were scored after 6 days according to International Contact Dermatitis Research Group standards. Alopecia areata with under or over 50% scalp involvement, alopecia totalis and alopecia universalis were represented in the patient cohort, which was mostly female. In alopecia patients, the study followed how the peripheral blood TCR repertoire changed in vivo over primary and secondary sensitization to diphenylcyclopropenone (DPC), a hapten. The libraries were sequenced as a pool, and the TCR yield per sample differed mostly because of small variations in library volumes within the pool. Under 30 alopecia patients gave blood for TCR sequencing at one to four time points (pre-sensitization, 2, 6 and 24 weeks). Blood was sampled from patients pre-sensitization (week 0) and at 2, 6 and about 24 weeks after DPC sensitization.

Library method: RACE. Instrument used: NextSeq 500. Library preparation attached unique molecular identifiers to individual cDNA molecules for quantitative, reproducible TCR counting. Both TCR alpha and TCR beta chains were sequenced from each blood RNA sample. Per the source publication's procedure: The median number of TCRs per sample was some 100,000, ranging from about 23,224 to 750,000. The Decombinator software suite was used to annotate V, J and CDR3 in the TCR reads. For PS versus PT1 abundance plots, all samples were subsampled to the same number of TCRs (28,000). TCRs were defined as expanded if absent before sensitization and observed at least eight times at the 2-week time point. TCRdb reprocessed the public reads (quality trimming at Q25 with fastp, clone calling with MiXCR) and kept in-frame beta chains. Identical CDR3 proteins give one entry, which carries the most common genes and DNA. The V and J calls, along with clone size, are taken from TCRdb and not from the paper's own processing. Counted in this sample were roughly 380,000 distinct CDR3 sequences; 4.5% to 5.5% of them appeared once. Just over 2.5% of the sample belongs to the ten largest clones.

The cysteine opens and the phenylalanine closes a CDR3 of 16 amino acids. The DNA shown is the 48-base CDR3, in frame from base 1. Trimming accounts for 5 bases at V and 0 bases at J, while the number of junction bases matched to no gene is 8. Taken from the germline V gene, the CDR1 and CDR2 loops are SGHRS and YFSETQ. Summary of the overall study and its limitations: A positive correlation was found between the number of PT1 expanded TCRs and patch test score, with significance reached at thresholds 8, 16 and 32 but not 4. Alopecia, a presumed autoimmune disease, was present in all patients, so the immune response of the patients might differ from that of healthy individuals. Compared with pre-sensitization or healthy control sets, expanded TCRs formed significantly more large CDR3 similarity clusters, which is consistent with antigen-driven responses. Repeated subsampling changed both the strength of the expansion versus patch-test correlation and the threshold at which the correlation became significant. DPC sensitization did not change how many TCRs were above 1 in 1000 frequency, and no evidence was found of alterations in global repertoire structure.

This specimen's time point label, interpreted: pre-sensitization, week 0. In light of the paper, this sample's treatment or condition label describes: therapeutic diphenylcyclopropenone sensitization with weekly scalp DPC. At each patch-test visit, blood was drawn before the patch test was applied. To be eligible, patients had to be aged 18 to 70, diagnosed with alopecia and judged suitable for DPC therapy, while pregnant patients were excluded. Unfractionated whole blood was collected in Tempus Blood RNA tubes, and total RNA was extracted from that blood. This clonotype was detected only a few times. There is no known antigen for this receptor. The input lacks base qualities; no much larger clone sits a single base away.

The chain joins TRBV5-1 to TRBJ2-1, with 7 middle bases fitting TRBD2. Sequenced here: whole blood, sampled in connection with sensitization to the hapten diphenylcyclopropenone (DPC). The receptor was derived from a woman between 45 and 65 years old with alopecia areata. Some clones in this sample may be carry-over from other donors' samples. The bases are TGCGCCAGCAGGCCCCTGGGGGGGAGCTCCTACAATGAGCAGTTCTTC. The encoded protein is CASRPLGGSSYNEQFF.